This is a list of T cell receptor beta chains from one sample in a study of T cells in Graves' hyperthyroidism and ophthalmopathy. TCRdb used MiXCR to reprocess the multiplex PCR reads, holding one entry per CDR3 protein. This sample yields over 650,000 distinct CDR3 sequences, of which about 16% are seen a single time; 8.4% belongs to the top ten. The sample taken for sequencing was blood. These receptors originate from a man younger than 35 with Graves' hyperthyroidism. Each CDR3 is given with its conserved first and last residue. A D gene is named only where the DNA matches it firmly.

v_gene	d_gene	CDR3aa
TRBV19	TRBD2	CASSIRTSGIGRPYEQYF
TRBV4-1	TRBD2	CASSQLAGVKNEQFF
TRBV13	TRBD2	CASRPRGLDSSGRSTDTQYF
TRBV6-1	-	CASSEVQGGYEQYF
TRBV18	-	CASSPYRVNTEAFF
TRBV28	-	CASSLYDFSSYNEQFF
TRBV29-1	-	CSVRPSRVFAEAFF
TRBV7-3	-	CASSPRGSGANVLTF
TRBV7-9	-	CASSFSHQAGEAFF
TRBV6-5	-	CASSYSGPYTQYF
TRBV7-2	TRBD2	CASSVSAGTRYSYNEQFF
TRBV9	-	CASSVVGGPTDTQYF
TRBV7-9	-	CASNPSGVNSPLHF
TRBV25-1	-	CASSESVTGGEKLFF
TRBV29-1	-	CSVDWGEAFF